This T cell receptor beta chain was retrieved from a study of TIL therapy for anti-PD-1-resistant metastatic lung cancer. The CDR3 has 19 residues. The libraries were made with immunoSEQ v3. Libraries were sequenced to 2 million to 2.5 million read pairs (survey) or about 4.5-6 million (deep). Method: immunoSEQ multiplex PCR; TCRdb's copy keeps in-frame clones and lacks some. The table records about 10,000 clones, 50% to 60% of them present only once. Time point reported: pre-treatment sample, taken before nivolumab and TIL therapy. Most excised metastases sampled were pleural nodules or supraclavicular lymph nodes.

V gene TRBV1 combines with J gene TRBJ2-4; the DNA was not compared with TRBD2, the D call given in the table. TRBV1 is a pseudogene locus. The origin of this receptor is a person aged 25 to 80 with non-small cell lung cancer. The source was tumor tissue, collected at baseline. The CDR3 protein is CTSSQPGLARPWGKNIQYF. As DNA, the CDR3 is TGCACCAGCAGCCAACCGGGACTAGCGCGACCCTGGGGCAAAAACATTCAGTACTTC.